Listed below are T cell receptor beta chains from one sample, sequenced in a study of shared clonotypes between healthy human individuals. Clones were read by immunoSEQ multiplex PCR, and TCRdb kept only the in-frame ones, dropping some. The table has 2 million to 3 million clones, under 95% seen once. The sample was naive CD4+ T cells from PBMCs. Receptors were obtained from a man younger than 35 in good health. Some clones in this sample may be carry-over from other donors' samples. CDR3s include the opening cysteine and the closing phenylalanine or tryptophan. A D gene is named only where the DNA matches it firmly. Clone size, where shown, is once, few, many, or a class for clones that have expanded.

D: TRBD2; J: TRBJ2-2; length: 18; V: TRBV7-8; size: NA; CDR3: CASSLATSGRPRAGELFF; DNA: TGTGCCAGCAGCTTAGCGACTAGCGGGAGGCCGCGGGCCGGGGAGCTGTTTTTT
D: TRBD2; J: TRBJ2-3; length: 17; V: TRBV13; size: NA; CDR3: CASSLDSRREGADTQYF; DNA: TGTGCCAGCAGCTTAGATTCAAGGAGGGAGGGCGCAGATACGCAGTATTTT
D: TRBD2; J: TRBJ2-1; length: 15; V: TRBV7-9; size: NA; CDR3: CASSRGLAGHNEQFF; DNA: TGTGCCAGCAGCCGGGGGCTAGCGGGCCACAATGAGCAGTTCTTC
D: NA; J: TRBJ2-1; length: 14; V: TRBV7-2; size: NA; CDR3: CASSLGGAGYEQFF; DNA: TGTGCCAGCAGCTTGGGGGGGGCAGGTTATGAGCAGTTCTTC
D: TRBD2; J: TRBJ2-7; length: 13; V: TRBV28; size: NA; CDR3: CASRTSFSYEQYF; DNA: TGTGCCAGCAGGACTAGCTTTTCCTACGAGCAGTACTTC
D: TRBD1; J: TRBJ1-1; length: 14; V: TRBV27; size: NA; CDR3: CASSFTGQGSEAFF; DNA: TGTGCCAGCAGTTTTACCGGACAGGGTAGTGAAGCTTTCTTT
D: TRBD1; J: TRBJ2-7; length: 13; V: TRBV18; size: NA; CDR3: CASSPGTGAEQYF; DNA: TGTGCCAGCTCTCCCGGGACAGGGGCCGAGCAGTACTTC
D: NA; J: TRBJ2-2; length: 16; V: TRBV18; size: NA; CDR3: CASSLDTGIYTGELFF; DNA: TGTGCCAGCTCACTTGACACCGGGATTTACACCGGGGAGCTGTTTTTT
D: NA; J: TRBJ1-3; length: 16; V: TRBV6-1; size: NA; CDR3: CASSAAQGTSGNTIYF; DNA: TGTGCCAGCAGTGCGGCACAGGGAACCTCTGGAAACACCATATATTTT
D: TRBD1; J: TRBJ1-5; length: 13; V: TRBV6-1; size: NA; CDR3: CATRRQGGRPQHF; DNA: TGTGCCACCAGAAGACAGGGAGGGCGGCCCCAGCATTTT
D: TRBD1; J: TRBJ1-1; length: 14; V: TRBV10-3; size: NA; CDR3: CAISESKDRSISFF; DNA: TGTGCCATCAGTGAGTCGAAGGACAGGAGTATATCTTTCTTT
D: NA; J: TRBJ2-7; length: 17; V: TRBV2; size: NA; CDR3: CASRGFRGGRNSYEQYF; DNA: TGTGCCAGCAGAGGATTTAGGGGGGGCCGCAACTCCTACGAGCAGTACTTC
D: NA; J: TRBJ1-2; length: 14; V: TRBV5-1; size: NA; CDR3: CASSLGRGGYGYTF; DNA: TGCGCCAGCAGCTTGGGGAGAGGAGGGTATGGCTACACCTTC
D: NA; J: TRBJ2-5; length: 14; V: TRBV29-1; size: NA; CDR3: CSVFTRGRAETQYF; DNA: TGCAGCGTCTTTACCAGGGGGAGGGCGGAGACCCAGTACTTC
D: NA; J: TRBJ2-7; length: 13; V: TRBV11-2; size: NA; CDR3: CASSPGGPYEQYF; DNA: TGTGCCAGCAGCCCCGGGGGCCCCTACGAGCAGTACTTC
D: NA; J: TRBJ1-3; length: 14; V: TRBV6-6; size: once; CDR3: CASSNRGTWDTIYF; DNA: TGTGCCAGCAGTAACCGCGGGACGTGGGACACCATATATTTT
D: NA; J: TRBJ1-2; length: 12; V: TRBV28; size: NA; CDR3: CASGNTGYGYTF; DNA: TGTGCCAGCGGGAACACAGGGTATGGCTACACCTTC
D: NA; J: TRBJ1-1; length: 12; V: TRBV11-3; size: NA; CDR3: CASSPGTGTAFF; DNA: TGTGCCAGCAGCCCGGGGACCGGGACGGCTTTCTTT
D: NA; J: TRBJ2-3; length: 14; V: TRBV11-2; size: NA; CDR3: CASSLEYYGDTQYF; DNA: TGTGCCAGCAGCTTAGAATACTACGGGGATACGCAGTATTTT
D: NA; J: TRBJ2-3; length: 14; V: TRBV9; size: once; CDR3: CASSPNTISGTQYF; DNA: TGTGCCAGCAGCCCCAACACTATAAGCGGTACGCAGTATTTT
D: NA; J: TRBJ2-7; length: 12; V: TRBV7-2; size: NA; CDR3: CASSPAQREQYF; DNA: TGTGCCAGCAGCCCAGCCCAGCGCGAGCAGTACTTC
D: NA; J: TRBJ1-2; length: 14; V: TRBV28; size: NA; CDR3: CASSLGQGTYGYTF; DNA: TGTGCCAGCAGTTTAGGCCAGGGGACCTATGGCTACACCTTC
D: TRBD2; J: TRBJ2-3; length: 15; V: TRBV29-1; size: NA; CDR3: CSVERLAGVPDTQYF; DNA: TGCAGCGTTGAAAGACTAGCGGGAGTCCCAGATACGCAGTATTTT
D: NA; J: TRBJ1-1; length: 15; V: TRBV7-8; size: NA; CDR3: CASSSMGSGDTEAFF; DNA: TGTGCCAGCAGCTCAATGGGATCCGGGGACACTGAAGCTTTCTTT
D: TRBD1; J: TRBJ2-2; length: 15; V: TRBV10-2; size: few; CDR3: CASSLTGAGTGELFF; DNA: TGCGCCAGCAGTCTGACAGGGGCCGGCACCGGGGAGCTGTTTTTT
D: NA; J: TRBJ2-2; length: 18; V: TRBV9; size: NA; CDR3: CASSVAKKAGANTGELFF; DNA: TGTGCCAGCAGCGTAGCTAAAAAGGCGGGCGCGAACACCGGGGAGCTGTTTTTT
D: NA; J: TRBJ2-1; length: 16; V: TRBV14; size: NA; CDR3: CASSQDRFGSYNEQFF; DNA: TGTGCCAGCAGCCAAGACAGGTTTGGCTCCTACAATGAGCAGTTCTTC
D: TRBD1; J: TRBJ2-2; length: 16; V: TRBV5-1; size: few; CDR3: CASSFRDRDYTGELFF; DNA: TGCGCCAGCAGCTTCCGGGACAGGGATTACACCGGGGAGCTGTTTTTT
D: NA; J: TRBJ2-5; length: 15; V: TRBV4-2; size: NA; CDR3: CASSQGSSEQETQYF; DNA: TGTGCCAGCAGCCAAGGATCTAGCGAACAAGAGACCCAGTACTTC
D: NA; J: TRBJ2-5; length: 14; V: TRBV6-6; size: NA; CDR3: CASTSGRDQETQYF; DNA: TGTGCCAGCACGAGCGGGCGCGATCAAGAGACCCAGTACTTC
D: NA; J: TRBJ1-1; length: 13; V: TRBV25-1; size: NA; CDR3: CASSGLGNTEAFF; DNA: TGTGCCAGCAGTGGTCTAGGGAACACTGAAGCTTTCTTT
D: NA; J: TRBJ1-2; length: 14; V: TRBV19; size: NA; CDR3: CASSIISAGRGYTF; DNA: TGTGCCAGTAGTATTATTTCGGCAGGACGTGGCTACACCTTC
D: TRBD1; J: TRBJ2-2; length: 14; V: TRBV6-1; size: NA; CDR3: CASSQTGVTGELFF; DNA: TGTGCCAGCAGCCAAACAGGGGTCACCGGGGAGCTGTTTTTT
D: NA; J: TRBJ2-6; length: 14; V: TRBV6-1; size: NA; CDR3: CASSVGSGANVLTF; DNA: TGTGCCAGCAGTGTTGGGTCTGGGGCCAACGTCCTGACTTTC
D: NA; J: TRBJ2-1; length: 15; V: TRBV19; size: NA; CDR3: CASSIDLSSYNEQFF; DNA: TGTGCCAGTAGTATAGATCTGAGCTCCTACAATGAGCAGTTCTTC
D: TRBD1; J: TRBJ1-1; length: 14; V: TRBV27; size: NA; CDR3: CASRTGRINTEAFF; DNA: TGTGCCAGCAGGACAGGGCGCATTAACACTGAAGCTTTCTTT
D: TRBD2; J: TRBJ2-1; length: 14; V: TRBV5-4; size: once; CDR3: CASSARSGSNEQFF; DNA: TGTGCCAGCAGCGCCCGTAGCGGGAGCAATGAGCAGTTCTTC
D: NA; J: TRBJ1-2; length: 14; V: TRBV6-6; size: NA; CDR3: CASKRTGGDYGYTF; DNA: TGTGCCAGCAAAAGGACGGGGGGGGACTATGGCTACACCTTC
D: NA; J: TRBJ1-4; length: 12; V: TRBV29-1; size: NA; CDR3: CSVLEMREKLFF; DNA: TGCAGCGTTCTAGAAATGCGGGAAAAACTGTTTTTT
D: NA; J: TRBJ2-6; length: 11; V: TRBV19; size: few; CDR3: CASSMEARLTF; DNA: TGTGCCAGTAGTATGGAGGCAAGGCTGACTTTC
D: TRBD2; J: TRBJ2-4; length: 19; V: TRBV7-9; size: NA; CDR3: CASSLDGGSGKLAKNIQYF; DNA: TGTGCCAGCAGCTTAGACGGCGGGAGCGGGAAACTAGCCAAAAACATTCAGTACTTC
D: TRBD1; J: TRBJ1-4; length: 15; V: TRBV19; size: NA; CDR3: CASSGRGQANEKLFF; DNA: TGTGCCAGTAGTGGACGTGGACAGGCTAATGAAAAACTGTTTTTT
D: NA; J: TRBJ2-1; length: 14; V: TRBV9; size: NA; CDR3: CASSVGGSGREQFF; DNA: TGTGCCAGCAGCGTAGGAGGTTCGGGTAGGGAGCAGTTCTTC
D: TRBD2; J: TRBJ2-3; length: 16; V: TRBV5-1; size: NA; CDR3: CASSFGGGPGTDTQYF; DNA: TGCGCCAGCAGTTTTGGCGGGGGGCCGGGCACAGATACGCAGTATTTT